One T cell receptor (beta chain) is described in this entry. What it binds is unknown. With 4 bases removed from V and 1 base from J, the gap between germline ends came to 11 bases. The length of the CDR3 is 13 residues. CDR1 is DFQATT, CDR2 SNEGSKA, per germline (reference sequence). The sample originates from a study of CD8 T cells in Susac syndrome. Reverse transcription of 0.5 to 1 ug RNA was performed with random hexamers. The amplification used immunoSEQ multiplex PCR on TCR beta CDR3; it spanned 54 Vbeta and 13 Jbeta. Each CDR3 protein gets one entry after TCRdb re-called the immunoSEQ multiplex PCR reads with MiXCR. The sample contains roughly 100,000 distinct CDR3 sequences, roughly 96% of which appear only once. General observations from the study: Clonal expansion was present among Susac CD8+ cells. This expansion reached its peak in TEMRA cells and in active patients.

Sequenced material: CD8+ T cells from PBMCs. This clonotype was obtained from a human donor with Susac syndrome. V usage is TRBV20-1 and J usage is TRBJ2-7; no clear D. CDR3: CSAIQTGSYEQYF. The CDR3 DNA follows: TGCAGTGCTATACAGACCGGGTCCTACGAGCAGTACTTC.